This T cell receptor beta chain is drawn from a study of cytomegalovirus exposure and HLA in healthy donors. PCR involved 60 Vbeta and 13 Jbeta primers. Repertoires were generated with immunoSEQ multiplex PCR, while TCRdb's copy carries only in-frame clones and drops some. The table lists approximately 130,000 clones, about four fifths of them singletons. This CDR3 is 16 amino acids long. The chain employs TRBV12-2 and TRBJ1-2; the table names TRBD1, a call not compared with the DNA. TRBV12-2 is described as a pseudogene. The TCR sequence derives from a woman between 40 and 55 years old in good health and CMV-seronegative. Sequenced material: PBMCs. The CDR3 reads CASRLDLGQELWGYTF. As DNA, the CDR3 is TGTGCAAGTCGCTTAGACCTGGGACAGGAGCTTTGGGGCTACACCTTC.